This passage covers 6 T cell receptor beta chains from one sample sequenced in a study of response to subunit inactivated influenza vaccine. TCRdb itself ran the RT-PCR reads through MiXCR, one entry per CDR3 protein. The sample carries 750,000 to 850,000 distinct CDR3 sequences, less than 20% recorded once. The specimen was PBMCs from blood, collected less than 6 days after vaccination. These TCRs come from a man aged 45-65 years who received an inactivated influenza vaccine.

This clonotype was recorded at least ten times. The chain is built from TRBV7-2 and TRBJ2-3; 9 bases line up with TRBD1. The CDR3 is made up of 16 amino acids. From germline, CDR1 is SGHTA and CDR2 FQGNSA. With 1 base clipped from V and 3 bases from J, the junction kept 5 bases outside the gene matches. The CDR3 sequence is CASSLGLTGGTDTQYF. DNA for the CDR3: TGTGCCAGCAGCTTAGGGCTGACAGGGGGGACAGATACGCAGTATTTT.

This sequence joins TRBV29-1 and TRBJ2-3; 7 bases line up with TRBD1. The V gene's germline CDR1 is SQVTM and CDR2 ANQGSEA. CDR3 length: 17 residues. V trimming: 3 bases; J trimming: 0 bases; junction bases outside the gene matches: 12. This CDR3 reads CSVEVPTGQTSTDTQYF. The CDR3 DNA reads TGCAGCGTTGAGGTACCGACGGGACAGACAAGCACAGATACGCAGTATTTT.

J is TRBJ1-1 and V is TRBV19; no firm D call. CDR3 size: 12 residues. The V gene lost 3 bases and the J gene lost 5 bases, with 7 bases spanning the gap. Germline values: CDR1 LNHDA, CDR2 SQIVND (reference sequence). The CDR3 sequence: CASSMSGTEAFF. CDR3 coding DNA: TGTGCCAGTAGTATGTCTGGTACTGAAGCTTTCTTT. The variable domain in full, with the rest retrieved from reference TRBV19 and TRBJ1-1, is DGGITQSPKYLFRKEGQNVTLSCEQNLNHDAMYWYRQDPGQGLRLIYYSQIVNDFQKGDIAEGYSVSREKKESFPLTVTSAQKNPTAFYLCASSMSGTEAFFGQGTRLTVV.

The CDR3 sequence: CASSYDRGAAADTQYF. Written as DNA, the CDR3 is TGCGCCAGCAGCTACGACCGGGGGGCAGCTGCAGATACGCAGTATTTT. The chain carries TRBV4-3 and TRBJ2-3, with D tentatively TRBD2 (7 bases). The CDR3 has 16 residues. Trimming left V 5 bases short and J 4 bases short, with 19 bases between. Germline CDR1 reads LGHNA; CDR2 reads YSLEER.

In this sample, this clonotype turned up a few times. This rearrangement joins TRBV5-1 to TRBJ1-6; D might be TRBD1 (5 bases). Deletions cut 4 bases from V and 10 bases from J, with 15 bases between. The CDR3 runs to 14 residues. The V gene's germline CDR1 is SGHRS and CDR2 YFSETQ. CDR3 sequence: CASSLRDGGSPLHF. CDR3 bases: TGCGCCAGCAGCCTCCGGGACGGCGGATCACCCCTCCACTTT.

This clonotype occurred many times. CDR3: CASSMTMLPGEQYF. CDR3 sequence (DNA): TGCGCCAGCAGCATGACCATGCTTCCCGGCGAGCAGTACTTC. The chain joins TRBV5-1 to TRBJ2-7; D gene uncertain. This CDR3 comprises 14 residues. CDR1 and CDR2 from the germline V gene are SGHRS and YFSETQ. V was pared by 4 bases and J by 6 bases, with 17 bases between.